This entry lists 8 T cell receptor beta chains sequenced from one sample in a study of blood T cells in healthy people across ages. A second roughly 6 to 12 cycle PCR used barcoded and J-beta primers. One entry per CDR3 protein, called by TCRdb with MiXCR from the 5' RACE reads. The top ten hold 11% of the sample, which has 1.6 million or so distinct CDR3 sequences, roughly 30% seen once. Sample: blood. Receptor source: a woman in her thirties in good health.

A note on this clonotype: Since a much larger clone is just one base distant, this may be a read error. The CDR3 spells CNVEIPKGQYF. The DNA for the CDR3 is TGCAACGTTGAGATACCAAAGGGGCAGTATTTT. The rearrangement uses TRBV29-1 and TRBJ2-3; D remains unclear. The CDR3 runs 11 residues. The V gene's germline CDR1 is SQVTM and CDR2 ANQGSEA.

The CDR3 sequence is CASSQDPGFEQFF. The CDR3 coding sequence is TGCGCCAGCAGCCAAGATCCCGGTTTCGAGCAGTTCTTC. This chain connects TRBV4-1 to TRBJ2-1, with no clear D. CDR1 is MGHRA, CDR2 YSYEKL, per germline. CDR3 length: 13 amino acids. V dropped 0 bases and J dropped 10 bases, with 10 bases sitting between them.

This CDR3 reads CASSPGGQGADNEQFF. CDR3 nucleotide sequence: TGCGCCAGCAGCCCCGGGGGGCAGGGGGCTGACAATGAGCAGTTCTTC. V gene TRBV5-1 combines with J gene TRBJ2-1; possibly TRBD1 for D (8 bases). This CDR3 comprises 16 residues. The germline CDR1 and CDR2 sequences are SGHRS and YFSETQ. Trimming shortened V by 4 bases and J by 5 bases, and 19 bases separated the two germline ends. The whole variable domain, remainder taken from reference TRBV5-1 and TRBJ2-1, is KAGVTQTPRYLIKTRGQQVTLSCSPISGHRSVSWYQQTPGQGLQFLFEYFSETQRNKGNFPGRFSGRQFSNSRSEMNVSTLELGDSALYLCASSPGGQGADNEQFFGPGTRLTVL.

This clonotype came up a few times. This chain links TRBV4-1 with TRBJ2-7, with 8 bases aligning to TRBD1. The DNA end is a closer match to TRBJ2-5, so the J assignment may be wrong. The CDR3 runs to 16 residues. The germline V gene encodes CDR1 MGHRA and CDR2 YSYEKL. The CDR3 DNA reads TGCGCCAGCAGCCAAGACCCGGGACAGGCGGAAGAGACCCAGTACTTC. It specifies CASSQDPGQAEETQYF.

The rearrangement links TRBV20-1 to TRBJ2-3; D possibly corresponds to TRBD2 (6 bases). This CDR3 has 13 residues. With 5 bases removed from V and 2 bases from J, the gap between germline ends came to 11 bases. The germline V gene has CDR1 DFQATT and CDR2 SNEGSKA (reference sequence). CDR3 sequence: CSAPGEDTDTQYF. The CDR3 region has the DNA TGCAGTGCTCCGGGGGAGGACACAGATACGCAGTATTTT.

In this sample, this clonotype turned up a few times. This chain links TRBV6-6 with TRBJ2-7, with D tentatively TRBD2 (6 bases). Germline V gene sequence: CDR1 MNHNY, CDR2 SVGAGI (reference sequence). Between the trimmed V and J ends, which lost 6 bases and 0 bases, there was a span of 15 bases. CDR3 length: 15 residues. The CDR3 region is CASRAGQKNSYEQYF. CDR3 coding DNA: TGTGCCAGCAGGGCGGGGCAGAAGAACTCCTACGAGCAGTACTTC.

The chain joins TRBV25-1 to TRBJ2-1, with D possibly TRBD2 on 6 matching bases. This CDR3 spans 13 amino acids. V was trimmed by 3 bases and J by 6 bases, leaving 9 bases between them. CDR1 and CDR2 from the germline V gene are MGHDK and SYGVNS. The chain's CDR3 is CASSDGGLNEQFF. The CDR3 nucleotides are TGTGCCAGCAGTGACGGGGGACTCAATGAGCAGTTCTTC.

V and J are TRBV20-1 and TRBJ1-2, with D maybe TRBD1 (5 bases). Germline V gene sequence: CDR1 DFQATT, CDR2 SNEGSKA (reference sequence). This CDR3 is 16 amino acids long. Trimming removed 0 bases from V and 7 bases from J, with 21 bases in between. CDR3 residues: CSARDRELPGAGGYTF. In DNA, the CDR3 is TGCAGTGCTAGAGATCGGGAGCTCCCCGGGGCGGGTGGCTACACCTTC.